The clone carrying this TCR beta chain was seen many times. Its antigen is as yet unknown. iRepertoire HTBI primers and Arm-PCR of CDR3 regions built TCR beta libraries. Per the authors' pipeline: Gene usage covered approximately 65 TRBV and about 15 TRBJ segments. Each CDR3 protein gets one entry after TCRdb re-called the multiplex PCR reads with MiXCR. These V and J calls are TCRdb output, not the study's own analysis. The table lists 650,000 to 850,000 distinct CDR3 sequences, about 30% of them singletons. Time point meaning: persistent/refractory GD, antithyroid drugs over 5 years with positive TRAb. Following extraction of RNA from PBMCs, that RNA was used to make the TCR library. American Thyroid Association guidelines defined Graves' disease diagnosis. This sample is drawn from a study of regulatory T cells in long-lasting Graves disease. The germline V gene encodes CDR1 SGHAT and CDR2 FQDESV (reference sequence). The CDR3 spans 12 residues. The V gene end was trimmed by 4 bases and the J gene end by 11 bases; junction bases not matched to a gene: 5.

Study-level points and caveats: There was favoring of TRBV28, TRBJ1-2 and TRBJ2-5 in persistent disease. TCR diversity was lower in persistent than newly diagnosed Graves' disease.

This chain joins TRBV11-1 and TRBJ1-1; 9 bases line up with TRBD1. The TCR originated in a female donor with Graves disease. Specimen: peripheral blood mononuclear cells (PBMCs), collected when the disease was refractory, from a patient treated with antithyroid drugs. The DNA for the CDR3 is TGTGCCAGCAGCTCGCCGGGACAGGGCGCTTTCTTT. The encoded protein is CASSSPGQGAFF.